This TCR delta chain came from a study of γδ T cells in repeated Plasmodium falciparum infection. Germline V gives CDR1 TSWWSYY, CDR2 QGS. The CDR3 totals 19 residues. The V and J ends lost 0 bases and 5 bases respectively, with 25 bases between them. TCRdb repeated clone calling on the multiplex PCR reads with CATT. The sample lists tens of thousands of delta-chain clones, less than 2% occurring once. Gammadelta T cells were flow-sorted from PBMC into Vgamma9/Vdelta2+ and Vdelta2-negative populations for bulk analysis. This clone came up a few times. A read error is the likely source, as a far larger clone sits one nucleotide away. Other DNA sequences in this specimen translate into the identical CDR3.

The clonotype originates from a pool of human donors (malaria-infected and uninfected, not separated). V and J are TRDV1 and TRDJ1, with D unclear. The specimen was gamma-delta T cells from blood. For the CDR3, the DNA is TGTGCTCTTGGGGAACTAGAGTCGTCCCGGTCCTTTATTACTGATAAACTCATCTTT. Translation: CALGELESSRSFITDKLIF.